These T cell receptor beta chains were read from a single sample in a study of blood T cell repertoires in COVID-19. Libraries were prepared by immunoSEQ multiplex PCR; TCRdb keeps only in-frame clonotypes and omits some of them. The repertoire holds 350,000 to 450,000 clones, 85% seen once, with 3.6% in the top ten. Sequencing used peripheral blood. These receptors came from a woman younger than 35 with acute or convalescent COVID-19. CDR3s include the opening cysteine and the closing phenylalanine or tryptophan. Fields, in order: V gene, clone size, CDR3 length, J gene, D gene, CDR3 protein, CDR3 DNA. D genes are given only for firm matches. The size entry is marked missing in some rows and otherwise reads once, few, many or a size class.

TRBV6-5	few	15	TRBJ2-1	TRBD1	CASIPGQASYNEQFF	TGTGCCAGCATACCGGGACAGGCATCCTACAATGAGCAGTTCTTC
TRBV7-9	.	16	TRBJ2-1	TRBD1	CASSRIGTGNYNEQFF	TGTGCCAGCAGCCGAATCGGGACAGGGAACTACAATGAGCAGTTCTTC
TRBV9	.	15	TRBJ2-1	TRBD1	CASSGTTGTENEQFF	TGTGCCAGCAGCGGAACGACAGGGACGGAGAATGAGCAGTTCTTC
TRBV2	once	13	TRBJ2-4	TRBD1	CASRTGQDNIQYF	TGTGCCAGCAGGACGGGACAGGATAACATTCAGTACTTC
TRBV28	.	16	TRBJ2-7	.	CASSLEGSETLIEQYF	TGTGCCAGCAGTTTAGAGGGTTCCGAAACACTAATAGAGCAGTACTTC
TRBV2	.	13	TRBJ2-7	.	CASLRDKIYEQYF	TGTGCCAGCCTCCGGGACAAAATCTACGAGCAGTACTTC
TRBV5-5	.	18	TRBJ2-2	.	CAIQLGVVRGIITGELFF	TGTGCCATCCAGCTTGGGGTAGTTAGGGGGATCATTACCGGGGAGCTGTTTTTT
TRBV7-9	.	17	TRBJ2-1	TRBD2	CASSPRGSGSSYNEQFF	TGTGCCAGCAGCCCCCGGGGTAGCGGGAGCTCCTACAATGAGCAGTTCTTC
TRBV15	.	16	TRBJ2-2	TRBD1	CATSRENRGVGGELFF	TGTGCCACCAGCAGAGAGAACAGGGGTGTGGGCGGGGAGCTGTTTTTT
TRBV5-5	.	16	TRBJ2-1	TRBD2	CASRPTSGISYNEQFF	TGTGCCAGCAGACCGACTAGCGGGATATCCTACAATGAGCAGTTCTTC
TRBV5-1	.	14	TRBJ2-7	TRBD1	CASSPRDRSYEQYF	TGCGCCAGCTCACCCCGGGACAGGTCCTACGAGCAGTACTTC
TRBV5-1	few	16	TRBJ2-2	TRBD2	CASSPSGSRRTGELFF	TGCGCCAGCAGCCCGAGCGGGAGTCGACGGACCGGGGAGCTGTTTTTT
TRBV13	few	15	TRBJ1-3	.	CASKLRTGTGNTIYF	TGTGCCAGCAAACTAAGGACGGGGACTGGAAACACCATATATTTT
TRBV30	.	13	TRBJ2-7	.	CAWTAGLNYEQYF	TGTGCCTGGACGGCGGGTCTCAACTACGAGCAGTACTTC
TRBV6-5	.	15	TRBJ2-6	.	CASRPGGTGANVLTF	TGTGCCAGCAGGCCAGGAGGGACTGGGGCCAACGTCCTGACTTTC